This T cell receptor (beta chain) was recorded in a study of T-cell memory formation after mild COVID-19. Whole-study results and caveats: Shrinking CD4+ clones were chiefly CM and EM; CD8+ ones were chiefly EMRA. Contracting clones, day 15 to 85, had balanced CD4/CD8, and later expanders favored CD4+. Pre-infection memory held some responding clones, suggesting pre-existing cross-reactive T cells responded.

Germline-derived CDR1 and CDR2 are MNHEY and SVGAGI. CDR3 length: 16 amino acids. Trimming pared 0 bases from V and 1 base from J, leaving 12 bases between. Remarks on this clonotype: The antigen is not known.

5'RACE, which relied on constant-segment primers, yielded TCR alpha and TCR beta cDNA libraries carrying sample barcodes and UMIs. Each CDR3 protein gets one entry after TCRdb re-called the 5' RACE reads with MiXCR. Of 190,000 or so distinct CDR3 sequences in the sample, about 21% were seen once. The chain is built from TRBV6-5 and TRBJ1-2, with D unclear. This TCR was recovered from an adult woman who had mild COVID-19 (a few samples of this study predate the infection). Cell type and time point are not known. The specimen was PBMCs or a T cell subset sorted from them (not recorded which). CDR3 DNA: TGTGCCAGCAGTTACTCACACGGCCTTTTTAACTATGGCTACACCTTC. The encoded protein is CASSYSHGLFNYGYTF.